These T cell receptor beta chains were read from a single sample in a study of yellow fever vaccine responses in identical twins. TCRdb re-called the RT-PCR reads with MiXCR, one entry per CDR3 protein. The sample holds fewer than 4,000 distinct CDR3 sequences, around 87% seen once. Sequencing was performed on T cells from blood (PBMCs), unsorted or a sorted subset (not recorded which), taken before or after yellow fever vaccination (not recorded which). The receptor set was obtained from a woman younger than 30 who received the yellow fever vaccine. The CDR3 runs from the conserved cysteine through the conserved F or W. The D gene is left open where the match is weak. Size is omitted from some rows. Given values are once, few, many or a class for expanded clones.

v_gene	d_gene	j_gene	abundance	CDR3nt	CDR3aa
TRBV4-3	TRBD1	TRBJ2-4	NA	TGCGCCAGCAGCCACCCGGGACAGGGTCTGTCTTTTACCAAAAACATTCAGTACTTC	CASSHPGQGLSFTKNIQYF
TRBV7-3	TRBD1	TRBJ2-2	NA	TGTGCCAGCAGCTCGACCCCAGGGGGCGGCGGGGAGCTGTTTTTT	CASSSTPGGGGELFF
TRBV10-3	NA	TRBJ1-2	NA	TGTGCCATCAGTGAGTCTTCTTTTAACTATGGCTACACCTTC	CAISESSFNYGYTF
TRBV11-2	TRBD2	TRBJ2-3	NA	TGTGCCAGCAGCCCGGGACTACGCCACACAGATACGCAGTATTTT	CASSPGLRHTDTQYF
TRBV11-2	NA	TRBJ1-1	few	TGTGCCAGCAGCTTATGGGAGGGGAACACTGAAGCTTTCTTT	CASSLWEGNTEAFF
TRBV29-1	NA	TRBJ2-1	once	TGCAGCGTTGGGGCGGGGAAGCAGTTCTTC	CSVGAGKQFF
TRBV23-1	NA	TRBJ1-4	NA	TGCGCCAGCAGTCAATCGAGGCTCCCCGTAGATGAAAAACTGTTTTTT	CASSQSRLPVDEKLFF
TRBV12-3/TRBV12-4	NA	TRBJ2-2	once	TGTGCCAGCAGTTGGGCTAGCTCTAACACCGGGGAGCTGTTTTTT	CASSWASSNTGELFF
TRBV18	TRBD1	TRBJ2-5	NA	TGTGCCAGCTCACCACTCGGGACAGGGCAAGAGACCCAGTACTTC	CASSPLGTGQETQYF
TRBV13	NA	TRBJ2-7	NA	TGTGCCAGCAGTCGACAGTACTACGAGCAGTACTTC	CASSRQYYEQYF
TRBV29-1	NA	TRBJ2-2	NA	TGCAGCGTTAAGGTGAACACCGGGGAGCTGTTTTTT	CSVKVNTGELFF
TRBV29-1	NA	TRBJ2-1	NA	TGCAGCGTTGCATTGTCAGAAAAATCCTACAATGAGCAGTTCTTC	CSVALSEKSYNEQFF
TRBV13	NA	TRBJ2-3	once	TGTGCCAGCAGAGTGACTCCCACAGATACGCAGTATTTT	CASRVTPTDTQYF
TRBV12-3/TRBV12-4	NA	TRBJ2-7	NA	TGTGCCAGCAGTTTACGTACTGTAGCCGAGCAGTACTTC	CASSLRTVAEQYF
TRBV5-6	NA	TRBJ1-1	NA	TGTGCCAGCAGCCCCGTGACCGACCCGAGGGACACTGAAGCTTTCTTT	CASSPVTDPRDTEAFF
TRBV29-1	NA	TRBJ2-4	NA	TGCAGCGTACAGGGACGTCTAGCCAAAAACATTCAGTACTTC	CSVQGRLAKNIQYF
TRBV10-1	NA	TRBJ1-5	NA	TGCGCCAGCAGTGAGAGAGGATTTCAGCCCCAGCATTTT	CASSERGFQPQHF
TRBV28	TRBD1	TRBJ2-7	NA	TGTGCCAGCAGTGCGGGACAGGGCTTCTACGAGCAGTACTTC	CASSAGQGFYEQYF
TRBV4-1	NA	TRBJ2-7	NA	TGCGCCAGCAGCCAAGTAAGACCATTACAGGGAGGGCCCTACGAGCAGTACTTC	CASSQVRPLQGGPYEQYF
TRBV11-2	NA	TRBJ2-7	NA	TGTGCCAGCAGCTTAGAGGGTGGGTTATACGAGCAGTACTTC	CASSLEGGLYEQYF
TRBV11-3	TRBD2	TRBJ2-7	NA	TGTGCCAGCAGCCGGGGGAGGGAGTTATACGAGCAGTACTTC	CASSRGRELYEQYF
TRBV5-1	TRBD2	TRBJ2-1	NA	TGCGCCAGCAGCCAGACTAGCGGGGTCTCCTACAATGAGCAGTTCTTC	CASSQTSGVSYNEQFF
TRBV5-5	NA	TRBJ2-1	NA	TGTGCCAGCAGCTTTCGACAGGACTCCTACAATGAGCAGTTCTTC	CASSFRQDSYNEQFF
TRBV11-2	NA	TRBJ2-3	NA	TGTGCCAGCAGCCCACGGGGCACAGATACGCAGTATTTT	CASSPRGTDTQYF
TRBV7-6	NA	TRBJ2-3	NA	TGTGCCAGCAGCTCCCAAGGGCCGGACTCCACAGATACGCAGTATTTT	CASSSQGPDSTDTQYF
TRBV12-3/TRBV12-4	NA	TRBJ1-4	NA	TGTGCCAGCAGTTTAGCCCAGGGGTATGAAAAACTGTTTTTT	CASSLAQGYEKLFF
TRBV20-1	NA	TRBJ2-1	NA	TGCAGTGCCGCCTCCCTACGGGACAATGAGCAGTTCTTC	CSAASLRDNEQFF
TRBV18	TRBD1	TRBJ2-7	NA	TGTGCCAGCTCCCACGACAGGGGATCGCACGAGCAGTACTTC	CASSHDRGSHEQYF
TRBV29-1	NA	TRBJ2-3	NA	TGCAGCACCCGCAGCACAGATACGCAGTATTTT	CSTRSTDTQYF
TRBV2	TRBD2	TRBJ2-7	NA	TGTGCCAGCAGTCCAACTAGCGTACACGAGCAGTACTTC	CASSPTSVHEQYF
TRBV29-1	NA	TRBJ2-7	NA	TGCAGCGTTGACGGGGATAGATCCTACGAGCAGTACTTC	CSVDGDRSYEQYF
TRBV4-3	NA	TRBJ2-1	NA	TGCGCCAGCAGCCAAGATCCCAGGCCGGAAGGCAATGAGCAGTTCTTC	CASSQDPRPEGNEQFF
TRBV18	NA	TRBJ2-7	NA	TGTGCCAGCTCACCACCAGGCACGGGCTACGAGCAGTACTTC	CASSPPGTGYEQYF
TRBV29-1	TRBD2	TRBJ2-1	NA	TGCAGCGTTGAAGATCCGACTAGCGGGAGATTGAATGAGCAGTTCTTC	CSVEDPTSGRLNEQFF
TRBV5-1	NA	TRBJ2-1	NA	TGCGCCAGCAGCTTACGCGACCTCGCCAATGAGCAGTTCTTC	CASSLRDLANEQFF
TRBV10-3	NA	TRBJ2-2	NA	TGTGCCATCAGTTCCTCAGGGAACACCGGGGAGCTGTTTTTT	CAISSSGNTGELFF
TRBV12-3/TRBV12-4	NA	TRBJ2-7	NA	TGTGCCAGCAGTTGGCTTGACAGCACCTACGAGCAGTACTTC	CASSWLDSTYEQYF
TRBV5-1	NA	TRBJ1-1	once	TGCGCCAGCAGCTTGGTCGGGGACACTGAAGCTTTCTTT	CASSLVGDTEAFF
TRBV2	NA	TRBJ2-7	NA	TGTGCCAGCAGTGAAGTGGGGGGGGCCGAGCAGTACTTC	CASSEVGGAEQYF
TRBV23-1	NA	TRBJ2-3	NA	TGCCGTGGCAGCAGTCAACCTGTCGGCAGCATCACAGATACGCAGTATTTT	CRGSSQPVGSITDTQYF
TRBV4-3	NA	TRBJ2-3	NA	TGCGCCAGCAGCTACGATGCGACAGATACCCGATATACGCAGTATTTT	CASSYDATDTRYTQYF
TRBV7-9	TRBD1	TRBJ2-5	once	TGTGCCAGCAGCTTCCCAGGGGGCGCGACCCAGTACTTC	CASSFPGGATQYF
TRBV7-3	NA	TRBJ2-4	NA	TGTGCCAGCAGCTTAACAGGGGGGGGCAAAAACATTCAGTACTTC	CASSLTGGGKNIQYF